The sequence of this T cell receptor (beta chain) was determined in a study of blood T cell repertoires in COVID-19. TCRdb's table, derived via immunoSEQ multiplex PCR, lists solely in-frame clones and lacks some. The sample records some 100,000 clones, roughly nine tenths being singletons. There are 13 residues in the CDR3. V was clipped by 8 bases and J by 5 bases; unmatched bases: 8. Specimen: peripheral blood. The J gene is TRBJ1-1, the V gene TRBV23-1; TRBD1 agrees at 7 bases. TRBV23-1 is an ORF; its function is uncertain. The receptor was isolated from a man between 25 and 39 years old in a cohort sampled during active COVID-19. The CDR3 coding sequence is TGCGCCAGCGGTACAGGGGTGTTAACTGAAGCTTTCTTT. Its protein is CASGTGVLTEAFF.